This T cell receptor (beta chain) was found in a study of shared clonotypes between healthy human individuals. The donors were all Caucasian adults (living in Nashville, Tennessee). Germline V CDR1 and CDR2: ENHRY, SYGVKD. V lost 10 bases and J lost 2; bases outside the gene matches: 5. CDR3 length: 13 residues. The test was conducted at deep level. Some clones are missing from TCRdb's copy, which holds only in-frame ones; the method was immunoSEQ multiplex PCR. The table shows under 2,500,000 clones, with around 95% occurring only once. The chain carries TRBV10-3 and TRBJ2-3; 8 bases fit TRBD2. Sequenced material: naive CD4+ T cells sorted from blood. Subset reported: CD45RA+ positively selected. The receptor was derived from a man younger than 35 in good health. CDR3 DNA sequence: TGTGCCACCGGGGGGGGGATCACAGATACGCAGTATTTT. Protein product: CATGGGITDTQYF.